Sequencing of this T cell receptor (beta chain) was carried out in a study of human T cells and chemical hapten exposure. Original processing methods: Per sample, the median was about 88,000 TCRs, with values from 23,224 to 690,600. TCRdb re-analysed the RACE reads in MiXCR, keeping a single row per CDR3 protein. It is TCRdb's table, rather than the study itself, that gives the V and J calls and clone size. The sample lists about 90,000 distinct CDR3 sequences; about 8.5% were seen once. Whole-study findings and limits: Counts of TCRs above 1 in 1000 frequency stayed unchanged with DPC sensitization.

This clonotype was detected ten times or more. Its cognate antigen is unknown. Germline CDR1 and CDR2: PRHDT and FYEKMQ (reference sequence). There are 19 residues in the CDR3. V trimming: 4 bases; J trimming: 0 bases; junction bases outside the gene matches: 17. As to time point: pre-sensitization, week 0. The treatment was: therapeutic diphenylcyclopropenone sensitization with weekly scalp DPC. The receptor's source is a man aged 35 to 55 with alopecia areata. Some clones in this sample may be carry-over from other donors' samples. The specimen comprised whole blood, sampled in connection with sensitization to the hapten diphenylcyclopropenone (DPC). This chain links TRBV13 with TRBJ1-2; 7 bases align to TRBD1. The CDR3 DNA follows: TGTGCCAGCAGCTCCCCCGTCCACAGGGGCGCCCAAGCTAACTATGGCTACACCTTC. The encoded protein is CASSSPVHRGAQANYGYTF.